This TCR beta chain was observed in a study of CD4+ T cells in melanoma. Overall study results and limits: Diverse differentiation states were reported for melanoma neoantigen-specific CD4+ T cells.

As regards this clone: What it binds is unknown.

V lost 4 bases and J lost 3, with 10 bases in between. This CDR3 spans 13 amino acids. The germline CDR1 and CDR2 sequences are SGHAT and FQNNGV. Using immunoSEQ multiplex PCR, the repertoire was profiled, and TCRdb retains in-frame clones only, with some absent. The repertoire consists of over 100,000 clones, with about 90% occurring once and the leading ten covering roughly 3.5%. V and J are TRBV11-2 and TRBJ2-7; tentative D call: TRBD1 (5 bases). The sample was peripheral blood. The clonotype originates from a human donor with melanoma. The CDR3 sequence: CASSSKGFYEQYF. The DNA of the CDR3 is TGTGCCAGCAGCTCCAAGGGGTTCTACGAGCAGTACTTC. The full variable domain, its missing parts supplied by reference TRBV11-2 and TRBJ2-7, is EAGVAQSPRYKIIEKRQSVAFWCNPISGHATLYWYQQILGQGPKLLIQFQNNGVVDDSQLPKDRFSAERLKGVDSTLKIQPAKLEDSAVYLCASSSKGFYEQYFGPGTRLTVT.